These 32 T cell receptor beta chains were all obtained from the same sample, sequenced in a study of blood T cells in healthy people across ages. A second PCR of roughly 7 to 11 cycles used a sample-barcoded 5' primer and a J-beta primer mix. MiXCR, run by TCRdb on the 5' RACE reads, gives a single entry per CDR3 protein. The sample consists of about 510,000 distinct CDR3 sequences, around a quarter of them appearing once. The data were also submitted as part of a second study, on T cells of mothers and their children.

Sequencing used blood. These receptor sequences come from a boy between 2 and 10 years old in good health.

This clonotype occurred a few times. The chain carries TRBV20-1 and TRBJ2-5, with TRBD2 identical over 8 bases. The germline gives CDR1 DFQATT, CDR2 SNEGSKA (reference sequence). V gave up 2 bases and J gave up 7 bases; unmatched junction bases: 6. This CDR3 has 13 residues. The CDR3: CSARQGTRGTQYF. CDR3 nucleotide sequence: TGCAGTGCTAGACAGGGGACTAGGGGGACCCAGTACTTC.

The V and J genes are TRBV2 and TRBJ1-5; TRBD1 matches 7 bases. There are 15 residues in the CDR3. J gave up 0 bases and V 5 bases, and 4 bases lay outside the gene matches. Germline CDR1 reads SNHLY; CDR2 reads FYNNEI. The CDR3 bases are TGTGCCAGCAGTTCGGGACAGTATAGCAATCAGCCCCAGCATTTT. Translating it yields CASSSGQYSNQPQHF. The whole variable domain, remainder taken from reference TRBV2 and TRBJ1-5, is EPEVTQTPSHQVTQMGQEVILRCVPISNHLYFYWYRQILGQKVEFLVSFYNNEISEKSEIFDDQFSVERPDGSNFTLKIRSTKLEDSAMYFCASSSGQYSNQPQHFGDGTRLSIL.

The rearrangement joins TRBV7-9 to TRBJ2-1, with 9 bases fitting TRBD2. The V segment lost 10 bases and the J segment 0 bases; nucleotides outside the gene matches: 7. Germline V gene lookup returns CDR1 SEHNR and CDR2 FQNEAQ (reference sequence). The CDR3 extends over 15 amino acids. The CDR3 spells CATRREGSSYNEQFF. The CDR3 DNA follows: TGTGCCACCCGGCGGGAGGGAAGCTCCTACAATGAGCAGTTCTTC.

V is TRBV4-2 and J is TRBJ2-5; tentative D call: TRBD2 (5 bases). The J call is in doubt because the DNA end fits TRBJ2-1 better. The CDR3 spans 15 residues. From germline, CDR1 is LGHNA and CDR2 YNFKEQ. Here the CDR3 reads CASSQEASKAYEQFF. The CDR3, as DNA: TGTGCCAGCAGCCAAGAGGCTAGCAAGGCATATGAGCAGTTCTTC.

This clonotype was observed a few times. The rearrangement uses TRBV6-5 and TRBJ2-3; D possibly corresponds to TRBD2 (5 bases). Germline CDR1 and CDR2: MNHEY and SVGAGI. Trimming left V 3 bases short and J 6 bases short, with 13 bases between. This CDR3 spans 14 amino acids. The CDR3 is CASSYALTGDTQYF. In DNA form, the CDR3 reads TGTGCCAGCAGTTATGCGCTAACGGGGGATACGCAGTATTTT.

In its sample, this clonotype was seen a few times. The genes are TRBV6-1 and TRBJ2-5; 9 nucleotides align to TRBD1. Germline values: CDR1 MNHNS, CDR2 SASEGT. This CDR3 comprises 16 residues. Germline trimming cut 6 bases from V and 7 bases from J; bases unmatched to any gene: 15. CDR3: CASSRSTGGHPGTQYF. The CDR3 region has the DNA TGTGCCAGCAGCCGATCTACAGGGGGCCACCCTGGGACCCAGTACTTC.

The rearrangement joins TRBV20-1 to TRBJ2-1, with a weak D call TRBD2 (5 bases). V was clipped by 6 bases and J by 5 bases, with 17 bases between them. Germline V lookup: CDR1 DFQATT, CDR2 SNEGSKA (reference sequence). This CDR3 is built from 14 residues. The CDR3 coding sequence is TGCAGTGCCCCGGACTCCAAATCAGACAATGAGCAGTTCTTC. It encodes CSAPDSKSDNEQFF.

The table lists this clonotype with many counts. The chain has TRBV12-3 or TRBV12-4 and TRBJ1-2; 7 bases align to TRBD1. V gave up 8 bases and J gave up 3 bases; unmatched junction bases: 6. This CDR3 region has 13 residues. The CDR3 bases are TGTGCCAGCTCACCAGGGACAGACTATGGCTACACCTTC. Its protein product is CASSPGTDYGYTF.

This rearrangement joins TRBV6-6 to TRBJ2-7, with 12 bases that match TRBD2. Germline V lookup: CDR1 MNHNY, CDR2 SVGAGI (reference sequence). After removal of 7 bases from V and 7 bases from J, the junction contained 8 bases not matched to a gene. The CDR3 runs to 14 residues. The chain's CDR3 is CASTPSGGAQEQYF. CDR3 nucleotide sequence: TGTGCCAGCACCCCTAGCGGGGGGGCCCAAGAGCAGTACTTC.

This clonotype was recorded at least ten times. V and J are TRBV9 and TRBJ2-5; D not certain. Germline values: CDR1 SGDLS, CDR2 YYNGEE. Trimming shortened V by 0 bases and J by 4 bases, and 4 bases separated the two germline ends. The CDR3 loop spans 12 amino acids. For the CDR3, the DNA is TGTGCCAGCAGCGTAGGAGGAGAGACCCAGTACTTC. It encodes CASSVGGETQYF.

Only a few counts were recorded for this clonotype. The rearrangement links TRBV7-6 to TRBJ2-5; D unclear. The CDR3 has 13 residues. Germline V lookup: CDR1 SGHVS, CDR2 FNYEAQ. Trimming took 6 bases from V and 2 from J, leaving 10 bases between them. CDR3 loop: CASSGVSQETQYF. In nucleotides, the CDR3 is TGTGCCAGCAGTGGGGTTTCACAAGAGACCCAGTACTTC.

CDR3 residues: CASSGQGIATNEKLFF. The CDR3 nucleotides are TGTGCCAGCAGCGGACAGGGGATTGCCACTAATGAAAAACTGTTTTTT. This chain uses TRBV7-9 with TRBJ1-4, with 9 bases that match TRBD1. Germline assignment: CDR1 SEHNR and CDR2 FQNEAQ (reference sequence). V dropped 5 bases and J dropped 2; count of bases not matched to a gene: 6. The CDR3 loop spans 16 amino acids.

A few counts support this clonotype. The J gene is TRBJ2-5, the V gene TRBV20-1; 8 bases fit TRBD2. Germline loops: CDR1 DFQATT, CDR2 SNEGSKA (reference sequence). This CDR3 contains 13 residues. CDR3: CSSRAGGGETQYF. CDR3 coding DNA: TGCAGCTCGAGGGCGGGGGGAGGAGAGACCCAGTACTTC.

This clonotype was counted only a few times. The chain couples TRBV6-2 or TRBV6-3 to TRBJ1-2; D is uncertain. Trimming cost V 2 bases and J 7 bases, with 11 bases left between them. CDR3 length: 13 residues. The V gene's germline CDR1 is MNHEY and CDR2 SVGEGT. CDR3 in amino acids: CASSYAGIGGYTF. The CDR3 nucleotides read TGTGCCAGCAGTTACGCTGGGATAGGTGGCTACACCTTC.

This clonotype came up a few times. The chain uses TRBV20-1 and TRBJ1-5; D may be TRBD1 (6 bases). The germline gives CDR1 DFQATT, CDR2 SNEGSKA (reference sequence). V lost 1 base and J 0 bases, leaving 10 bases between the germline ends. The CDR3 has 15 residues. The CDR3 loop reads CSARVTGNSNQPQHF. In DNA, the CDR3 is TGCAGTGCTAGAGTAACAGGGAATAGCAATCAGCCCCAGCATTTT.

The chain couples TRBV6-1 to TRBJ2-5; D is possibly TRBD1 (7 bases). V was clipped by 3 bases and J by 5 bases, with 10 bases between them. From germline, CDR1 is MNHNS and CDR2 SASEGT. CDR3 length: 13 residues. The chain's CDR3 is CASSDQGGETQYF. The CDR3 DNA reads TGTGCCAGCAGTGATCAGGGGGGCGAGACCCAGTACTTC.

This clonotype appeared a few times. This chain links TRBV3-1 with TRBJ2-3, with TRBD2 matching over 10 bases. With V trimmed by 0 bases and J by 6 bases, 9 bases remained unmatched. Germline values: CDR1 LGHDT, CDR2 YNNKEL (reference sequence). CDR3 length equals 17 residues. The CDR3 reads CASSQDGGGTSADTQYF. The CDR3 region has the DNA TGTGCCAGCAGCCAAGATGGCGGCGGGACTAGCGCCGATACGCAGTATTTT.

This chain joins TRBV20-1 and TRBJ2-7; the match to TRBD2 covers 11 bases. This CDR3 is built from 14 residues. With V trimmed by 6 bases and J by 7 bases, 11 bases remained unmatched. Looked up from germline, CDR1 is DFQATT and CDR2 is SNEGSKA (reference sequence). The chain's CDR3 is CSARPTSGTTEQYF. The CDR3 DNA reads TGCAGTGCGAGACCGACTAGCGGGACGACTGAGCAGTACTTC.

The chain joins TRBV2 to TRBJ2-1; D not resolved. Germline assignment: CDR1 SNHLY and CDR2 FYNNEI. V lost 3 bases to trimming and J lost 0 bases, with 6 bases between them. The CDR3 runs 14 residues. In nucleotides, the CDR3 is TGTGCCAGCAGTGAGGTTACCTCCTACAATGAGCAGTTCTTC. Its protein is CASSEVTSYNEQFF.

This clonotype was seen a handful of times. J is TRBJ1-2 and V is TRBV20-1; 7 nucleotides align to TRBD1. With 1 base clipped from V and 6 bases from J, the junction kept 8 bases outside the gene matches. CDR3 length: 14 residues. Germline V gene data show CDR1 as DFQATT and CDR2 as SNEGSKA (reference sequence). DNA for the CDR3: TGCAGTGCTAGAGGCGCACAGGGGAGGGATGGCTACACCTTC. As protein: CSARGAQGRDGYTF.

V and J are TRBV6-5 and TRBJ2-7; D remains ambiguous. Germline CDR1 and CDR2: MNHEY and SVGAGI. The CDR3 has 13 amino acids. V lost 6 bases to trimming and J lost 3 bases, with 12 bases between them. The CDR3 DNA is TGTGCCAGCAGCAGATCGGGTGACTACGAGCAGTACTTC. Translation gives CASSRSGDYEQYF.

The sample holds a few counts of this clonotype. The rearrangement joins TRBV10-3 to TRBJ1-1; D gene uncertain. The CDR3 extends over 13 amino acids. Trimming took off 11 bases at V and 6 bases at J, with 19 bases between the two ends. Looked up from germline, CDR1 is ENHRY and CDR2 is SYGVKD. The CDR3 DNA reads TGTGCCTCGCTATTAGACCTTGGCGCTGAAGCTTTCTTT. Its translation is CASLLDLGAEAFF.

This sequence joins TRBV2 and TRBJ2-4; D remains ambiguous. Germline CDR1 and CDR2: SNHLY and FYNNEI. The ends were cut back, 7 bases at V and 4 bases at J, with 5 bases in the middle. The CDR3 runs to 11 residues. The CDR3, as DNA: TGTGCCAGCATGGAAAAAAACATTCAGTACTTC. It is translated as CASMEKNIQYF.

This clonotype was seen a few times. This chain uses TRBV7-9 with TRBJ2-1; 9 bases match TRBD2. There are 15 residues in the CDR3. Germline CDR1 SEHNR, CDR2 FQNEAQ (reference sequence). V dropped 6 bases and J dropped 8; count of bases not matched to a gene: 11. CDR3 sequence: CASSLSSGRPDEQFF. The DNA for the CDR3 is TGTGCCAGCAGTCTAAGTAGCGGGAGACCGGATGAGCAGTTCTTC.

The CDR3 coding sequence is TGTGCCACCAGCAGAGATCCAGGACAACCTAACTATGGCTACACCTTC. This codes for CATSRDPGQPNYGYTF. This rearrangement joins TRBV15 to TRBJ1-2, with a tentative D call TRBD1 (5 bases). V was pared by 0 bases and J by 0 bases, with 11 bases between. The CDR3 covers 16 residues. Germline values: CDR1 LNHNV, CDR2 YYDKDF (reference sequence).

CDR3 loop: CASSLVSGNGYTF. The CDR3 bases are TGCGCCAGCAGCTTGGTCTCGGGGAACGGCTACACCTTC. The V gene is TRBV5-1, the J gene TRBJ1-2; D not certain. CDR1 and CDR2 from the germline V gene are SGHRS and YFSETQ. CDR3 length: 13 amino acids. The ends were cut back, 0 bases at V and 8 bases at J, with 11 bases in the middle.

This sequence joins TRBV5-1 and TRBJ2-5, with no clear D. V gave up 4 bases and J gave up 1 base, with 11 bases separating them. CDR3 length: 14 amino acids. Germline V CDR1 and CDR2: SGHRS, YFSETQ. CDR3 nucleotide sequence: TGCGCCAGCAGCCCCTTACAGTCCCAAGAGACCCAGTACTTC. This gives the protein CASSPLQSQETQYF. Full variable domain (outside the CDR3, taken from reference TRBV5-1 and TRBJ2-5): KAGVTQTPRYLIKTRGQQVTLSCSPISGHRSVSWYQQTPGQGLQFLFEYFSETQRNKGNFPGRFSGRQFSNSRSEMNVSTLELGDSALYLCASSPLQSQETQYFGPGTRLLVL.

Only a few counts were recorded for this clonotype. This sequence joins TRBV4-3 and TRBJ2-1, with D hard to call. V shed 1 base and J shed 1 base, with 8 bases lying between them. Germline loops: CDR1 LGHNA, CDR2 YSLEER. The CDR3 spans 15 residues. CDR3 residues: CASSQGDWSYNEQFF. CDR3 DNA: TGCGCCAGCAGCCAAGGAGATTGGTCCTACAATGAGCAGTTCTTC.

This clonotype has just a few counts. The V gene is TRBV11-2, the J gene TRBJ2-3, with a possible D match to TRBD2 (6 bases). Deletions cut 2 bases from V and 7 bases from J, with 22 bases between. CDR1 is SGHAT, CDR2 FQNNGV, per germline. CDR3 length: 17 residues. CDR3 residues: CASSLLGWGDKKNTQYF. DNA of the CDR3: TGTGCCAGCAGCTTATTGGGTTGGGGGGATAAGAAGAATACGCAGTATTTT.

This clonotype was found a few times. J is TRBJ1-6 and V is TRBV2; D remains unclear. The CDR3 length is 13 residues. CDR1 and CDR2 from the germline V gene are SNHLY and FYNNEI. Trimming stripped 7 bases from V and 9 bases from J, with 13 bases between. In nucleotides, the CDR3 is TGTGCCAGCACCCGTCAGGTAACTTCACCCCTCCACTTT. Protein: CASTRQVTSPLHF.

V gene TRBV30 combines with J gene TRBJ2-3; possible D gene TRBD1, 6 bases. The CDR3 has 16 residues. Trimming stripped 2 bases from V and 1 base from J, with 16 bases between. Germline V gene sequence: CDR1 GTSNPN, CDR2 SVGIG (reference sequence). CDR3 residues: CAWSRGRGSRTDTQYF. The CDR3 coding sequence is TGTGCCTGGAGTAGAGGCAGGGGTTCGCGCACAGATACGCAGTATTTT. Looking up the rest from reference TRBV30 and TRBJ2-3 gives the full variable domain: SQTIHQWPATLVQPVGSPLSLECTVEGTSNPNLYWYRQAAGRGLQLLFYSVGIGQISSEVPQNLSASRPQDRQFILSSKKLLLSDSGFYLCAWSRGRGSRTDTQYFGPGTRLTVL.

This clonotype was found a few times. This chain joins TRBV2 and TRBJ2-3; D is undetermined. V shed 2 bases and J shed 2 bases, with 8 bases lying between them. This CDR3 has 14 residues. Germline lookup yields CDR1 SNHLY and CDR2 FYNNEI. CDR3 sequence reads: CASSETDITDTQYF. In DNA, the CDR3 is TGTGCCAGCAGTGAAACTGATATCACAGATACGCAGTATTTT. The complete variable domain, with remaining parts taken from reference TRBV2 and TRBJ2-3, reads EPEVTQTPSHQVTQMGQEVILRCVPISNHLYFYWYRQILGQKVEFLVSFYNNEISEKSEIFDDQFSVERPDGSNFTLKIRSTKLEDSAMYFCASSETDITDTQYFGPGTRLTVL.